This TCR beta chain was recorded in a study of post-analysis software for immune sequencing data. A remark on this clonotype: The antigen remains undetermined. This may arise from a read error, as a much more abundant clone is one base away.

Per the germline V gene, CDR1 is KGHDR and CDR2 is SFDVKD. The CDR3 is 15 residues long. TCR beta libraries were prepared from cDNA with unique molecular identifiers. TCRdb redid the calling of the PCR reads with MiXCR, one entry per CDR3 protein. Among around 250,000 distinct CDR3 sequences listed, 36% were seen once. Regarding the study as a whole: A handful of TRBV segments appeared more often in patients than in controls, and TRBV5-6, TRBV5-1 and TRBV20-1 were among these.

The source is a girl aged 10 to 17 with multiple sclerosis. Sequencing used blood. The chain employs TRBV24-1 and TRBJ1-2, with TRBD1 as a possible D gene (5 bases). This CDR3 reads CATSDPTTENCGYTF. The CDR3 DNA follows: TGTGCCACCAGTGATCCGACGACAGAAAACTGTGGCTACACCTTC.